Sequencing of this T cell receptor beta chain was carried out in a study of CD8 T cells in Susac syndrome. The V gene's germline CDR1 is MDHEN and CDR2 SYDVKM. Trimming took 8 bases from V and 1 from J; bases not matched to a gene: 6. The CDR3 runs to 14 residues. Reverse transcription used about 0.45 to 1 ug RNA and random hexamers. The CDR3 of TCR beta was amplified by immunoSEQ multiplex PCR across 54 Vbeta and 13 Jbeta. TCRdb redid the calling of the immunoSEQ multiplex PCR reads with MiXCR, one entry per CDR3 protein. Of approximately 190,000 distinct CDR3 sequences listed, about 93% were seen once; the top ten hold around 0.1%. Negative isolation was used for CD8+ and CD4+ T cells, and FACS enrichment was applied to TEMRA cells.

The chain has TRBV28 and TRBJ2-3; 7 nucleotides match TRBD2. Material for sequencing was CD4+ T cells from PBMCs. This TCR was recovered from a human donor in good health. CDR3 amino acids: CASLEGRGTDTQYF. The DNA of the CDR3 is TGTGCCAGCCTAGAGGGGAGGGGCACAGATACGCAGTATTTT.